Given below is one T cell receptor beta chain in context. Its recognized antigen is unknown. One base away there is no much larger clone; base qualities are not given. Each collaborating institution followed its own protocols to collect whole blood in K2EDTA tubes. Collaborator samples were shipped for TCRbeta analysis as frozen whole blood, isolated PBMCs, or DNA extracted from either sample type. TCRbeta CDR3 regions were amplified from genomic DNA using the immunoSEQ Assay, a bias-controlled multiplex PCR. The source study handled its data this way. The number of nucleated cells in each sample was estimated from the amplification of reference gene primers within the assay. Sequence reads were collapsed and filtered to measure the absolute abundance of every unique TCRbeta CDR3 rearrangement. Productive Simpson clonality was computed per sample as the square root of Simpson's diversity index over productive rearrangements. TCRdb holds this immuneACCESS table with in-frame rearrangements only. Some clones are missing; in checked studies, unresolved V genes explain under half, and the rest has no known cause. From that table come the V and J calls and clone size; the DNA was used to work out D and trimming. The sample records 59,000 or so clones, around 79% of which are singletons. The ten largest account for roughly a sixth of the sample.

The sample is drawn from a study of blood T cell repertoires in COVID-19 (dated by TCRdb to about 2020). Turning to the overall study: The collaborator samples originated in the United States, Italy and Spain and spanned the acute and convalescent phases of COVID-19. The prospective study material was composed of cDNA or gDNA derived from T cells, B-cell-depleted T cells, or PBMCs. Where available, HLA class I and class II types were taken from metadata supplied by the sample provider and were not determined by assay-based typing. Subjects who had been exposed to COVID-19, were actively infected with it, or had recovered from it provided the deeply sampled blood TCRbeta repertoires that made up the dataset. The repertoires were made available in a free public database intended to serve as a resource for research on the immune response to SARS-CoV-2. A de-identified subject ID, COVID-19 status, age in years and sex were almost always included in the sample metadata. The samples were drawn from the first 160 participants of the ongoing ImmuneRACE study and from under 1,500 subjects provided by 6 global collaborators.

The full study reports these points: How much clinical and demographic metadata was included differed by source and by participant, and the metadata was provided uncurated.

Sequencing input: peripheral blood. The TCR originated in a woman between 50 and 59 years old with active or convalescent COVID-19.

Here the CDR3 is given as CASSLGRGNPTDTQYF. The nucleotide sequence is TGTGCCAGCAGCTTAGGAAGGGGCAATCCAACAGATACGCAGTATTTT. The V gene is TRBV11-2 and the J gene is TRBJ2-3; TRBD1 is possibly the D segment (5 matching bases). The CDR3 covers 16 residues, taking in both the cysteine and the phenylalanine. CDR3 DNA is the only sequence kept; it has 48 bases, read in frame from the first base. V was cut back by 1 base and J by 3 bases, leaving a gap of 14 bases between them. CDR1 is given as SGHAT and CDR2 as FQNNGV, both from the germline V gene. Beyond the CDR3, the reference TRBV11-2 and TRBJ2-3 genes provide the residues; the full variable domain reads: EAGVAQSPRYKIIEKRQSVAFWCNPISGHATLYWYQQILGQGPKLLIQFQNNGVVDDSQLPKDRFSAERLKGVDSTLKIQPAKLEDSAVYLCASSLGRGNPTDTQYFGPGTRLTVL.